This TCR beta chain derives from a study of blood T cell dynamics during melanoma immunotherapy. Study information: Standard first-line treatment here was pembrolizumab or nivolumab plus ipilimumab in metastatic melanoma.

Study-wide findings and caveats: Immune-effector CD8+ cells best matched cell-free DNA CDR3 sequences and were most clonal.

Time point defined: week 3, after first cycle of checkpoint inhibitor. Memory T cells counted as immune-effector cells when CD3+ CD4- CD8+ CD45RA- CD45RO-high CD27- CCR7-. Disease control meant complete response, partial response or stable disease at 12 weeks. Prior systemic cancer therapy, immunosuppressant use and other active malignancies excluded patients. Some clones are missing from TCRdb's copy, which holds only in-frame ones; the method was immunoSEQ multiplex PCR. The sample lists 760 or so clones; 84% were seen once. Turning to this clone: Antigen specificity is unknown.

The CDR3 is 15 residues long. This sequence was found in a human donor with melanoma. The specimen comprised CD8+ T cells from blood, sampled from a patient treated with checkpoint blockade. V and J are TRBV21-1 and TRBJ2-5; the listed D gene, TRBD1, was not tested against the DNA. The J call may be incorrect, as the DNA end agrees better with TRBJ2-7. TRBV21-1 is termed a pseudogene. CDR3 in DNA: TGTGCCAGCAGCTCCAACAGAACTGATGGCTACGAGCAGTACTTC. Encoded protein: CASSSNRTDGYEQYF.